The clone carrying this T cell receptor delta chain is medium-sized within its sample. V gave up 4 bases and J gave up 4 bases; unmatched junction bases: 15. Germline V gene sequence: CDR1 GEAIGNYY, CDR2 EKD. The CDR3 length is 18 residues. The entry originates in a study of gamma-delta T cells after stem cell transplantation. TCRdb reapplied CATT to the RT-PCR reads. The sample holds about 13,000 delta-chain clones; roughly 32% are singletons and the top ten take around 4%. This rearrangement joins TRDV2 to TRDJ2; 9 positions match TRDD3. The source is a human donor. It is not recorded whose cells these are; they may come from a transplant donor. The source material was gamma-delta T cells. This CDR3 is CACDGVGDRTTETAQLFF. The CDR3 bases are TGTGCCTGTGATGGAGTGGGGGATAGAACTACAGAGACAGCACAACTCTTCTTT.